Listed below are T cell receptor beta chains from one sample, sequenced in a study of T cells in Graves' hyperthyroidism and ophthalmopathy. TCRdb recomputed calls from the multiplex PCR reads with MiXCR, one row per CDR3 protein. Of 340,000 or so distinct CDR3 sequences in the sample, 21% were seen once. The sample was blood. The origin of the receptors is a woman in her fifties or sixties with Graves' hyperthyroidism. Both conserved end residues are trimmed from each CDR3.

j_call | v_call | cdr3_aa
TRBJ1-1 | TRBV18 | ASSPRVGNTEAF
TRBJ1-5 | TRBV7-2 | ASSLITGNQPQH
TRBJ2-7 | TRBV28 | ASSLNYQADAYEQY
TRBJ1-4 | TRBV9 | ASSVGHSSNEKLF
TRBJ2-1 | TRBV7-2 | ASSLEGRRGGGEQF
TRBJ2-3 | TRBV11-2 | ASRPPPKKDLDSDTQY
TRBJ2-1 | TRBV27 | ASSLERTSSYNEQF
TRBJ2-1 | TRBV2 | ASSGREAQF
TRBJ2-5 | TRBV2 | ASSESGAMGETQY
TRBJ2-3 | TRBV29-1 | SVVGHILAGADTQY
TRBJ2-7 | TRBV7-9 | ASSLGVPGTSGRGDSYEQY
TRBJ1-2 | TRBV6-1 | ASSPKGKANYGYT
TRBJ1-3 | TRBV27 | ASSLMVPSSGNTIY
TRBJ1-1 | TRBV29-1 | SEQAMNTEAF
TRBJ1-2 | TRBV20-1 | SATRTGPPFNYGYT
TRBJ1-1 | TRBV28 | ASSLTHRNTEAF
TRBJ2-7 | TRBV2 | ASRDGESSYEQY
TRBJ1-5 | TRBV2 | ASSVRGGQPQH
TRBJ2-3 | TRBV27 | ASSLQRTKDTQY
TRBJ2-3 | TRBV27 | ASSLSLAGVTDTQY
TRBJ2-3 | TRBV11-3 | ASRALSDTQY
TRBJ1-1 | TRBV6-5 | ASSYSSGVQNTEAF
TRBJ2-5 | TRBV11-1 | ASSFKGQETQY
TRBJ2-6 | TRBV6-1 | ASKRTGGFGANVLT
TRBJ2-7 | TRBV29-1 | SVEMAQGQQY
TRBJ1-5 | TRBV2 | ASSRTGFGNQPQH
TRBJ2-3 | TRBV3-1 | ASSRASSTDTQY
TRBJ1-5 | TRBV19 | ASSVTGGFNQPQH
TRBJ1-4 | TRBV30 | AWNRATNEKLF
TRBJ2-1 | TRBV5-1 | ASSSQASYNEQF
TRBJ1-2 | TRBV28 | ASSYGGQTHYGYT
TRBJ1-1 | TRBV20-1 | SARPELSTSNTEAF
TRBJ2-1 | TRBV3-1 | ASSQDVGGFYNEQF
TRBJ2-7 | TRBV28 | ASSPTSGRNYEQY
TRBJ1-1 | TRBV6-1 | ASSSMDTEAF
TRBJ1-1 | TRBV11-3 | ASSRSGGANTEAF
TRBJ1-6 | TRBV28 | ASSSTEPSNSPLH
TRBJ2-7 | TRBV28 | ASSSGGGPPYEQY
TRBJ2-3 | TRBV20-1 | SASGLAGTDTQY
TRBJ1-1 | TRBV11-3 | ASSYGQGAAF
TRBJ2-5 | TRBV29-1 | SADLSRGETQY
TRBJ2-3 | TRBV29-1 | SVVEYISTDTQY
TRBJ2-7 | TRBV20-1 | SARDNGQY
TRBJ2-2 | TRBV29-1 | SVEQGTGELF
TRBJ2-4 | TRBV6-1 | ASSDRFAKNIQY
TRBJ1-2 | TRBV3-1 | ASSLQGDYGYT